This TCR beta chain was identified during a study of radiotherapy plus CTLA-4 blockade in lung cancer. Across the study: Overall, 15% to 20% of patients showed an objective response, while around 34% attained disease control.

Concerning this clone: The antigen remains undetermined.

Study-wide points: Tumor-derived TCR clones expanded in blood after radiotherapy plus ipilimumab. Early blood T cell clone changes and increased post-radiation serum interferon-beta were reportedly the strongest response predictors.

This CDR3 is 15 amino acids long. Trimming took 3 bases from V and 4 from J, leaving 14 bases between them. Germline V gene data show CDR1 as LNHDA and CDR2 as SQIVND (reference sequence). Focal radiation and CTLA-4 blockade (ipilimumab) were tested in chemo-refractory metastatic non-small-cell lung cancer patients. TCRdb's table, derived via immunoSEQ multiplex PCR, lists solely in-frame clones and lacks some. The data contain more than 55,000 clones, 77% of them seen just once; the ten biggest clones take up 3.5% to 4%. The TCR originated in a human donor with non-small cell lung cancer who had a partial response to radiotherapy plus ipilimumab. This rearrangement joins TRBV19 to TRBJ2-3; the D gene is possibly TRBD1 (5 bases). The starting material was peripheral blood, obtained from a patient treated with radiotherapy plus ipilimumab. This CDR3 is CASSISQGFADTQYF. In DNA form, the CDR3 reads TGTGCCAGTAGTATTTCCCAGGGATTCGCAGATACGCAGTATTTT. The whole variable domain, filled in from reference TRBV19 and TRBJ2-3, reads DGGITQSPKYLFRKEGQNVTLSCEQNLNHDAMYWYRQDPGQGLRLIYYSQIVNDFQKGDIAEGYSVSREKKESFPLTVTSAQKNPTAFYLCASSISQGFADTQYFGPGTRLTVL.